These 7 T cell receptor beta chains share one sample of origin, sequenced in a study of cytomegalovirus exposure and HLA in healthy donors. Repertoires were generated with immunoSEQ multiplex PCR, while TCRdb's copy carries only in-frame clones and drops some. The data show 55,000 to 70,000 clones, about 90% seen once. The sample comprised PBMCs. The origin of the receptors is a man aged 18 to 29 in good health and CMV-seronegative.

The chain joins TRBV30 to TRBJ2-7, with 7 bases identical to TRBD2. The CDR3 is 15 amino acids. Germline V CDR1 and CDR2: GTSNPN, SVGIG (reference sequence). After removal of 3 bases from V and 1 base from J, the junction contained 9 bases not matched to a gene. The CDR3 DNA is TGTGCCTGGAGCAGAGCTAGCGGAGGGTCCTACGAGCAGTACTTC. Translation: CAWSRASGGSYEQYF.

This chain's CDR3 is CASSLGQGGGANVLTF. CDR3 coding DNA: TGTGCCAGCAGCTTAGGGCAAGGAGGTGGGGCCAACGTCCTGACTTTC. The chain has TRBV7-3 and TRBJ2-6; D perhaps matches TRBD2 (5 bases). The length of the CDR3 is 16 residues. Germline values: CDR1 SGHTA, CDR2 FQGTGA. Trimming pared 2 bases from V and 3 bases from J, leaving 11 bases between.

As DNA, the CDR3 is TGCAGCGTTGAGGGACAGGGCAGTAGCGTGACCCAGTACTTC. This gives the protein CSVEGQGSSVTQYF. The chain couples TRBV29-1 to TRBJ2-5, with 9 positions matching TRBD1. Germline loops: CDR1 SQVTM, CDR2 ANQGSEA. Losses at the gene ends were 3 bases for V and 7 bases for J; bases not matched to a gene: 9. This CDR3 contains 14 residues.

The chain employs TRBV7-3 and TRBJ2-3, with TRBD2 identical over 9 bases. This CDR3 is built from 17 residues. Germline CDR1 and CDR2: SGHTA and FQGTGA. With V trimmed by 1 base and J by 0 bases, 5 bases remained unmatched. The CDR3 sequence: CASSLNPSGASTDTQYF. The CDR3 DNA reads TGTGCCAGCAGCTTAAATCCTAGCGGGGCTAGCACAGATACGCAGTATTTT.

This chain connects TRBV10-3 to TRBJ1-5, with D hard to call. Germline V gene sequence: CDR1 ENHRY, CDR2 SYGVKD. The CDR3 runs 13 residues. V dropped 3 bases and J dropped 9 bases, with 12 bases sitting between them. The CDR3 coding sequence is TGTGCCATCAGTGAAGGTCGAGAGGGGCCCCAGCATTTT. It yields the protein CAISEGREGPQHF.

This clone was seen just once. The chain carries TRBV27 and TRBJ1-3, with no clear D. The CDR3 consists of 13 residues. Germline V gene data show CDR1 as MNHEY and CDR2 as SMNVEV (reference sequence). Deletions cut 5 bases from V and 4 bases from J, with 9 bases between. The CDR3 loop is CASSQLGGNTIYF. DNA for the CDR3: TGTGCCAGCAGTCAACTGGGCGGAAACACCATATATTTT.

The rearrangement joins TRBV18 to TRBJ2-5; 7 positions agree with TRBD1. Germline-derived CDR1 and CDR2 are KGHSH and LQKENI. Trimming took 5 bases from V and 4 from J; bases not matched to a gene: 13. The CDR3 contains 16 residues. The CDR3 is CASSSSRGREIETQYF. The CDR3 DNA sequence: TGTGCCAGCTCATCTAGTAGGGGGCGCGAAATAGAGACCCAGTACTTC.